This T cell receptor beta chain was captured by sequencing in a study of shared clonotypes between healthy human individuals. Study-level findings and limits: It was only blood that was sampled, and tissue repertoires likely differ. Shared clonotypes: about 5.3% naive CD4, about 4% naive CD8, about 2.5% memory CD4, about 0.4% memory CD8.

Donors, healthy HIV-negative adults, lacked recent acute infections or vaccinations. Data came from immunoSEQ multiplex PCR; TCRdb stores just in-frame clones and leaves some out. The table lists 950,000 to 1,100,000 clones, roughly 80% of them singletons. The CDR3 is 14 amino acids. The germline CDR1 and CDR2 sequences are SGHTA and FQGNSA. V dropped 3 bases and J dropped 7 bases, with 15 bases sitting between them. For this clone: Antigen unknown.

The sequence came from a man between 18 and 35 years old in good health. The sequenced material came from memory CD4+ T cells sorted from blood. Documented subset: CD45RA-negative fraction. The V and J genes are TRBV7-2 and TRBJ1-2, with D tentatively TRBD1 (6 bases). DNA of the CDR3: TGTGCCAGCAGCTTGTCGCAGGGGAGCCTTGGCTACACCTTC. The encoded protein is CASSLSQGSLGYTF.